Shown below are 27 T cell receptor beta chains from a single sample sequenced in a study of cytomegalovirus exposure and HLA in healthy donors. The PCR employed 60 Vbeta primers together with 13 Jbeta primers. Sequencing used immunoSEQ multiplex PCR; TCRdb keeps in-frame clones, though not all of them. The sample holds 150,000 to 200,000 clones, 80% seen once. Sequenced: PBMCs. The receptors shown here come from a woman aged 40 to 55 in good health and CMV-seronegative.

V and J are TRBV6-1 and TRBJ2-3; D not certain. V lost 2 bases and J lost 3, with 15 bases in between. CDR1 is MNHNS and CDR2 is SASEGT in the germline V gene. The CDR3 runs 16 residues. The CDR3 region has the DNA TGTGCCAGCAGTGAAAGAGGCGGCTATGGGACAGATACGCAGTATTTT. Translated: CASSERGGYGTDTQYF.

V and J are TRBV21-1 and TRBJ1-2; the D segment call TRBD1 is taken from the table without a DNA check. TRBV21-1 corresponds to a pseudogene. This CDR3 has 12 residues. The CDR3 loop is CAPQDSDHGYTF. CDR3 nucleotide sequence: TGTGCCCCTCAGGACAGCGATCACGGCTACACCTTC.

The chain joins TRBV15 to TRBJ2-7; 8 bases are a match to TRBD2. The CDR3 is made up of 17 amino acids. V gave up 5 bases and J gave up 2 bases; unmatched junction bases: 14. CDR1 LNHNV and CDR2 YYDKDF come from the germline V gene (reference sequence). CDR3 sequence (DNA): TGTGCCACCAGCCCGAAGGTAGGAGCGGGGGACCCCTACGAGCAGTACTTC. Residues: CATSPKVGAGDPYEQYF.

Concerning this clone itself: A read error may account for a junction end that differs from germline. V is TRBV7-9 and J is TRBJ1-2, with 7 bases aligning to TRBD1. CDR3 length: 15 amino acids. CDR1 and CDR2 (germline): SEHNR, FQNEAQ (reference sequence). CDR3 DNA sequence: TGTTCCAGCACCCGGGACCGGGACAGACAAAGTGGCTACACCTTC. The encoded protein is CSSTRDRDRQSGYTF.

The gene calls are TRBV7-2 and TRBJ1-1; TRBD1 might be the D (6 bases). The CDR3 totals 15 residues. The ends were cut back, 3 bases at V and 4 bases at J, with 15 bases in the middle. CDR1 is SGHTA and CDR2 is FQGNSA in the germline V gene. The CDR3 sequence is CASSFPTGRATEAFF. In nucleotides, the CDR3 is TGTGCCAGCAGCTTCCCTACAGGGCGTGCCACTGAAGCTTTCTTT.

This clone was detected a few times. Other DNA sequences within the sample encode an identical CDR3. CDR3 in DNA: TGTGCCAGCAGCGTAGGGCTAGCGGGAGGGACCGGGGAGCTGTTTTTT. It encodes CASSVGLAGGTGELFF. The chain uses TRBV9 and TRBJ2-2, with TRBD2 matching over 12 bases. CDR1 SGDLS and CDR2 YYNGEE come from the germline V gene. Trimming at V came to 0 bases and at J to 5 bases, leaving 2 bases not matched to a gene. The CDR3 contains 16 residues.

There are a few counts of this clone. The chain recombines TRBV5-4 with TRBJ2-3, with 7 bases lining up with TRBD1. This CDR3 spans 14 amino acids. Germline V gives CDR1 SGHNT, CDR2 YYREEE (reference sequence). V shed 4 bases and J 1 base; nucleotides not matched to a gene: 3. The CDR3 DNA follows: TGTGCCAGCAGCCGCGGACAGGGCACAGATACGCAGTATTTT. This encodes CASSRGQGTDTQYF.

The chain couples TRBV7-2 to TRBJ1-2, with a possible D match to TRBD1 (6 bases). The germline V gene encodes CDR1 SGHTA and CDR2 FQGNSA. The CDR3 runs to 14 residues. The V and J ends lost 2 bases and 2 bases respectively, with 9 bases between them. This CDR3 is CASSLPDRNYGYTF. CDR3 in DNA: TGTGCCAGCAGCTTACCGGACAGAAACTATGGCTACACCTTC. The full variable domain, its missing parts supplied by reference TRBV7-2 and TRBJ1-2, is GAGVSQSPSNKVTEKGKDVELRCDPISGHTALYWYRQSLGQGLEFLIYFQGNSAPDKSGLPSDRFSAERTGGSVSTLTIQRTQQEDSAVYLCASSLPDRNYGYTFGSGTRLTVV.

CDR3 sequence (DNA): TGTGCCTGGAGTCCCTCATACAGGGCCATCTATGGCTACACCTTC. It yields the protein CAWSPSYRAIYGYTF. The chain carries TRBV30 and TRBJ1-2, with D possibly matching TRBD1 (6 bases). Germline V gives CDR1 GTSNPN, CDR2 SVGIG (reference sequence). V was cut by 2 bases and J by 4 bases, with 17 bases left in between. The CDR3 runs 15 residues. Variable domain in full (rest from reference TRBV30 and TRBJ1-2): SQTIHQWPATLVQPVGSPLSLECTVEGTSNPNLYWYRQAAGRGLQLLFYSVGIGQISSEVPQNLSASRPQDRQFILSSKKLLLSDSGFYLCAWSPSYRAIYGYTFGSGTRLTVV.

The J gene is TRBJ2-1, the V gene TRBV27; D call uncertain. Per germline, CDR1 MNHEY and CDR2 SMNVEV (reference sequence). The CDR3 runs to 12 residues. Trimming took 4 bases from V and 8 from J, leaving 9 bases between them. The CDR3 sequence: CASSYSTHEQFF. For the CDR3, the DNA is TGTGCCAGCAGTTATAGCACTCATGAGCAGTTCTTC.

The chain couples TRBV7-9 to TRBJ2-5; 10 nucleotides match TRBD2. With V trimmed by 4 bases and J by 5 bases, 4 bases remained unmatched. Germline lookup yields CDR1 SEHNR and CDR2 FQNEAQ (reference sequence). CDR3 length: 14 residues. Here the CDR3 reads CASSSLAGRETQYF. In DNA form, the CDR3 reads TGTGCCAGCAGCTCACTAGCGGGAAGGGAGACCCAGTACTTC.

DNA for the CDR3: TGCGCCAGCAGCCATGCGGGGAGGGAGGCAGATACGCAGTATTTT. This translates into CASSHAGREADTQYF. The chain is built from TRBV4-3 and TRBJ2-3; 7 bases map to TRBD2. The CDR3 is 15 residues long. Trimming cost V 3 bases and J 4 bases; bases outside gene matches: 7. Looked up from germline, CDR1 is LGHNA and CDR2 is YSLEER.

CDR3 residues: CASRRQGGTEAFF. The DNA for the CDR3 is TGTGCCAGTAGACGACAGGGGGGCACTGAAGCTTTCTTT. The gene calls are TRBV19 and TRBJ1-1; TRBD1 agrees at 9 bases. V lost 6 bases and J lost 4; bases outside the gene matches: 3. Germline-derived CDR1 and CDR2 are LNHDA and SQIVND (reference sequence). The CDR3 is made up of 13 amino acids.

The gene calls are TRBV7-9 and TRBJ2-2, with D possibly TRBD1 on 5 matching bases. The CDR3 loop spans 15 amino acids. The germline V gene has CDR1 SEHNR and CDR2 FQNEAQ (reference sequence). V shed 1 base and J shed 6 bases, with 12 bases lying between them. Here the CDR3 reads CASSLVLGQPGELFF. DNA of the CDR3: TGTGCCAGCAGCTTAGTATTGGGGCAGCCCGGGGAGCTGTTTTTT.

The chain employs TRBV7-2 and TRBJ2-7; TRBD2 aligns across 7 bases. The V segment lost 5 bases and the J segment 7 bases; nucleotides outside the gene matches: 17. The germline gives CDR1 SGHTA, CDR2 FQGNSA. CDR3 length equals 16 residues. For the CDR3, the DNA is TGTGCCAGCAGCCCTCTCGGGGGAGGGTCCTCTCGGGAGCAGTACTTC. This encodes CASSPLGGGSSREQYF. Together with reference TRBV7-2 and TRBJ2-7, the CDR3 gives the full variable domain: GAGVSQSPSNKVTEKGKDVELRCDPISGHTALYWYRQSLGQGLEFLIYFQGNSAPDKSGLPSDRFSAERTGGSVSTLTIQRTQQEDSAVYLCASSPLGGGSSREQYFGPGTRLTVT.

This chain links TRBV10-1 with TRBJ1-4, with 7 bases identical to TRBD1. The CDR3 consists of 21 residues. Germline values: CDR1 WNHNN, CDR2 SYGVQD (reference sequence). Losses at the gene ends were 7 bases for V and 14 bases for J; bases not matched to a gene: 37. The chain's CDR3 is CASTEDNGTAQNKLMKNMLFF. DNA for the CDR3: TGCGCCAGCACCGAGGACAACGGGACAGCCCAAAACAAACTAATGAAAAATATGCTGTTTTTT.

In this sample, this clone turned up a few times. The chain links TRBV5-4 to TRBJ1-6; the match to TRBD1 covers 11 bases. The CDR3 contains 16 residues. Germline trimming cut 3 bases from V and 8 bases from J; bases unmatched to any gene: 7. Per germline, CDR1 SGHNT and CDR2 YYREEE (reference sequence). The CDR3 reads CASSSDMDRGHSPLHF. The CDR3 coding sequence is TGTGCCAGCAGCTCCGATATGGACAGGGGGCATTCACCCCTCCACTTT.

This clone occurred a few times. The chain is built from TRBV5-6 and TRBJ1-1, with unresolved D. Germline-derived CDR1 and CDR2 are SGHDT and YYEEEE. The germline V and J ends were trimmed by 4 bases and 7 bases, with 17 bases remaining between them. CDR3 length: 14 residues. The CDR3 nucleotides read TGTGCCAGCAGCGCTCCGGGATTGGATATTGAAGCTTTCTTT. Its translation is CASSAPGLDIEAFF.

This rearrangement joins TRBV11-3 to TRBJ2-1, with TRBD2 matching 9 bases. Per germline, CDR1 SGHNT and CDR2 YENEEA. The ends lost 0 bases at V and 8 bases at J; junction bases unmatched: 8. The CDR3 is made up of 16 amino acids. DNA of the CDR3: TGTGCCAGCAGCTTAGATGGCCGCGGGAGGGCGGATGAGCAGTTCTTC. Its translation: CASSLDGRGRADEQFF.

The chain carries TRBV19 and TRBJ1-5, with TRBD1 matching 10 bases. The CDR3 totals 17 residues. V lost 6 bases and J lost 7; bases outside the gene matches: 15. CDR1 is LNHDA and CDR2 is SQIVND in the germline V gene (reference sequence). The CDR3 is CASSDTLGQGMGQPQHF. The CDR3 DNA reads TGTGCCAGTAGCGATACCTTGGGACAGGGGATGGGGCAGCCCCAGCATTTT.

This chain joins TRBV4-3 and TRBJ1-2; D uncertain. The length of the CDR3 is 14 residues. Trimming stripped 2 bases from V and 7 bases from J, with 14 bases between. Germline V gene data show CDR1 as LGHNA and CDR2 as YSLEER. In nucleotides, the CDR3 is TGCGCCAGCAGCCAAACCAGGTCGGTTTTTGGCTACACCTTC. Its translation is CASSQTRSVFGYTF.

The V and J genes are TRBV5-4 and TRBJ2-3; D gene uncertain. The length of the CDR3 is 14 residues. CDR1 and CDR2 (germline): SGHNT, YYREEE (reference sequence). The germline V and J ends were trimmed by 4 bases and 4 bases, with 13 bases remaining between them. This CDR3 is CASSANPRPDTQYF. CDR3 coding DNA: TGTGCCAGCAGCGCCAATCCTAGGCCAGATACGCAGTATTTT.

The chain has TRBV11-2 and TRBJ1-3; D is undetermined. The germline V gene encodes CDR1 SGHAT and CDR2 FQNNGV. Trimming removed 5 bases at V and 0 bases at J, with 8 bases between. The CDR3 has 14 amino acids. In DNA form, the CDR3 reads TGTGCCAGCAGCCCTAACCGCTCTGGAAACACCATATATTTT. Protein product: CASSPNRSGNTIYF.

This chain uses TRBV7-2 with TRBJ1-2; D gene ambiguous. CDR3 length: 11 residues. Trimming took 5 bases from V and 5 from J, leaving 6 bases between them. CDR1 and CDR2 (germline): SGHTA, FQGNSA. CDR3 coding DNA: TGTGCCAGCAGCCTCAGTTATGGCTACACCTTC. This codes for CASSLSYGYTF.

CDR3 in amino acids: CASSQVSAYNEQFF. As DNA, the CDR3 is TGTGCCAGCAGCCAAGTTAGCGCCTACAATGAGCAGTTCTTC. The rearrangement joins TRBV14 to TRBJ2-1, with D perhaps matching TRBD2 (5 bases). CDR3 size: 14 residues. Germline loops: CDR1 SGHDN, CDR2 FVKESK. Trimming left V 1 base short and J 2 bases short, with 6 bases between.

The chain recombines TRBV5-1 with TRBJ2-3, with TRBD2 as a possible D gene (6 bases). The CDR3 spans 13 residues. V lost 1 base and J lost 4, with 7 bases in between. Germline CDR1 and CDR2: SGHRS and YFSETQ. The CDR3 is CASSLRDSDTQYF. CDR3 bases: TGCGCCAGCAGCTTGAGGGACTCAGATACGCAGTATTTT.

The CDR3 bases are TGTGCCAGCAGCTTAGATGGGGCAGACACCGGGGAGCTGTTTTTT. Translating it yields CASSLDGADTGELFF. V gene TRBV7-2 combines with J gene TRBJ2-2; tentatively, D is TRBD1 (5 bases). Per germline, CDR1 SGHTA and CDR2 FQGNSA. V was pared by 1 base and J by 3 bases, with 9 bases between. This CDR3 is 15 amino acids long.